Included here is one T cell receptor beta chain sequence, with context. Its matching antigen is unknown. The same CDR3 is also encoded by other DNA sequences in this sample. These data originate in a study of cytomegalovirus exposure and HLA in healthy donors. General study points: The authors confirmed in vitro that three CMV-associated chains were specific for CMV antigens. A later analysis found that most CMV-associated TCR beta chains appeared HLA-restricted. The authors later found TCR association rates varying by HLA locus, with DRB1 most and HLA-C fewest.

The CDR3 runs 12 residues. Trimming cost V 3 bases and J 5 bases, with 7 bases left between them. Germline V CDR1 and CDR2: SEHNR, FQNEAQ (reference sequence). 60 Vbeta and 13 Jbeta primers were used in PCR. TCRdb keeps only in-frame clones here, not all; method: immunoSEQ multiplex PCR. The top ten clones hold 2.3% of a sample with 150,000 to 190,000 clones, approximately 85% of them seen once. The receptor was isolated from a woman aged 18 to 35 in good health and CMV-seronegative. The chain links TRBV7-9 to TRBJ1-1, with D unresolved. Source material: PBMCs. The CDR3 sequence: CASSFPGTEAFF. The CDR3 DNA is TGTGCCAGCAGCTTCCCGGGAACTGAAGCTTTCTTT. Together with reference TRBV7-9 and TRBJ1-1, the CDR3 gives the full variable domain: DTGVSQNPRHKITKRGQNVTFRCDPISEHNRLYWYRQTLGQGPEFLTYFQNEAQLEKSRLLSDRFSAERPKGSFSTLEIQRTEQGDSAMYLCASSFPGTEAFFGQGTRLTVV.